This paragraph reports one T cell receptor beta chain. This entry comes from a study of blood T cell repertoires in COVID-19. Trimming stripped 0 bases from V and 5 bases from J, with 6 bases between. Germline V lookup: CDR1 SGHDT, CDR2 YYEEEE. The CDR3 covers 13 residues. Measured with immunoSEQ multiplex PCR; TCRdb has only the in-frame clones, and not every one. The repertoire holds roughly 150,000 clones, around 84% seen once, with around 2.5% in the top ten. This sequence originates from a woman older than 75 with COVID-19, enrolled during active disease. The gene calls are TRBV5-6 and TRBJ2-4; D not resolved. Sequenced input: peripheral blood. The CDR3 spells CASSLAVENIQYF. The CDR3 nucleotides are TGTGCCAGCAGCTTGGCAGTCGAAAACATTCAGTACTTC.